This T cell receptor beta chain was identified during a study of T cells in Graves' hyperthyroidism and ophthalmopathy. Study observations and caveats: Stable hyperthyroidism was separated from ophthalmopathy by a model based on 13 V-J features.

This clonotype was detected ten times or more. Its antigen is still unknown. Diagnoses were established using clinical symptoms, serum thyroxine and TRAb, thyroid ultrasound and orbital computed tomography. Amplified TCR beta CDR3 regions came from RNA transcripts. Using the HTBI primer set, a first-round RT-PCR was run on the TCR CDR3. TCRdb recomputed calls from the multiplex PCR reads with MiXCR, one row per CDR3 protein. The table has roughly 710,000 distinct CDR3 sequences, under 45% seen once. V was clipped by 6 bases and J by 7 bases, with 10 bases between them. CDR3 length: 13 residues. The sample was blood. This chain joins TRBV12-3 or TRBV12-4 and TRBJ1-6; D might be TRBD1 (6 bases). The origin of this receptor is a woman in her thirties or forties with Graves' hyperthyroidism. This CDR3 reads CASRRQENSPLHF. In DNA, the CDR3 is TGTGCCAGCAGGAGACAGGAAAATTCACCCCTCCACTTT.